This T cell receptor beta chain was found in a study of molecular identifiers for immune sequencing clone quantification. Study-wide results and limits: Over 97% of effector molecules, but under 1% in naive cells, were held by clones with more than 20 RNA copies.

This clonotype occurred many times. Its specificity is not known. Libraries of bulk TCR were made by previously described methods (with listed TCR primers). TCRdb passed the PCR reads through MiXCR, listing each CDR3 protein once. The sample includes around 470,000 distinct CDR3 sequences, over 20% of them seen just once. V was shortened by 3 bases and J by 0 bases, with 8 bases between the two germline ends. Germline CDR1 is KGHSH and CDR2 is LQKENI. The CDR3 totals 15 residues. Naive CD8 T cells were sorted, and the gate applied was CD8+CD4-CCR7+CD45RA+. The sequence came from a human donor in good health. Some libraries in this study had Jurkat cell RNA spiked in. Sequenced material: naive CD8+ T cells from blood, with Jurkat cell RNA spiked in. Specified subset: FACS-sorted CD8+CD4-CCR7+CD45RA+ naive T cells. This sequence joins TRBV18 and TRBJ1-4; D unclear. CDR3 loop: CASSPNSATNEKLFF. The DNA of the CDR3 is TGTGCCAGCTCACCCAACAGTGCAACTAATGAAAAACTGTTTTTT.